This TCR beta chain was captured by sequencing in a study of T-cell reconstitution after alpha-beta-depleted transplantation in children. Study-wide results and caveats: Alpha-beta T cells about two months after transplant reportedly derived from several hundred expanded graft clones. Counts and diversity of T cells one year after transplant came mostly from newly produced T cells. Certain patients had high TCRbeta diversity at day 60, and it came from recipient T cells and thymic progenitors that survived.

The CDR3 consists of 13 residues. The V gene's germline CDR1 is DFQATT and CDR2 SNEGSKA (reference sequence). Trimming cost V 3 bases and J 8 bases, with 13 bases left between them. Preparation of the TCRbeta library used unique molecular identifiers. TCRdb processed the PCR reads anew with MiXCR; each CDR3 protein has one entry. This sample has 300,000 to 400,000 distinct CDR3 sequences; 15% to 20% occur once, and the top ten carry approximately 38%. This clonotype showed up just a few times. The antigen is unknown. The TCR sequence derives from a male patient aged 2-15 years who had a stem cell transplant for acute lymphoblastic leukemia, so the T cells may come from the graft donor. This sample comprised PBMCs, mostly from graft donor cells, obtained 360 days after TCRalphabeta/CD19-depleted stem cell transplant. The chain couples TRBV20-1 to TRBJ1-4, with D possibly matching TRBD1 (6 bases). Written as DNA, the CDR3 is TGCAGTGCTAGGACAGGTCTCGAGGAAAAACTGTTTTTT. It encodes CSARTGLEEKLFF.